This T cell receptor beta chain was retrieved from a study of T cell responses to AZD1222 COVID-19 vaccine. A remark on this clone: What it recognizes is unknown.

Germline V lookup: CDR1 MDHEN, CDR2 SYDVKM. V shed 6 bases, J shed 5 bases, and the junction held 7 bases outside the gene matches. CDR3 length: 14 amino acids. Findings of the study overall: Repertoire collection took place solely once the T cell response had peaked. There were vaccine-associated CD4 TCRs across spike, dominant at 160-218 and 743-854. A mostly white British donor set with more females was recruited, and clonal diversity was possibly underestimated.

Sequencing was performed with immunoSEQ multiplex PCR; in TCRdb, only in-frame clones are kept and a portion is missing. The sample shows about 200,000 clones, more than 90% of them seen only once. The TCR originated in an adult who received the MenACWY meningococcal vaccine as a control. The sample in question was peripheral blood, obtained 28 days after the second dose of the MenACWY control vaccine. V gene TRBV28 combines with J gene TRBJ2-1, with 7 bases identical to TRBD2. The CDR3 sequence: CASSKRREHNEQFF. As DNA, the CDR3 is TGTGCCAGCAGCAAGCGGCGGGAGCACAATGAGCAGTTCTTC.